This T cell receptor beta chain was obtained from a study of cytomegalovirus exposure and HLA in healthy donors. The CDR3 totals 14 residues. Germline CDR1 SGHDT, CDR2 YYEEEE. Study observations and caveats: Most of the TCR beta V segments (in an earlier analysis) were productive either about 87% or about 30% of the time.

Turning to this clone: No antigen is known for it. The junction departs from the called germline gene at one end, perhaps through a read error.

PCR involved 60 Vbeta and 13 Jbeta primers. The data were produced by immunoSEQ multiplex PCR, yet TCRdb's version contains in-frame clones alone and is incomplete. The sample includes 100,000 to 150,000 clones, about 10% of them seen just once. Sequenced material: PBMCs. The chain combines TRBV5-6 with TRBJ2-7; D possibly corresponds to TRBD2 (6 bases). The sequence came from a woman aged 18-29 years in good health and CMV-seropositive. The CDR3 DNA is TGTGCCAGCAGCTTGGTAGCGGCAACCTACGAGCCGTACTTC. Amino acid sequence: CASSLVAATYEPYF.